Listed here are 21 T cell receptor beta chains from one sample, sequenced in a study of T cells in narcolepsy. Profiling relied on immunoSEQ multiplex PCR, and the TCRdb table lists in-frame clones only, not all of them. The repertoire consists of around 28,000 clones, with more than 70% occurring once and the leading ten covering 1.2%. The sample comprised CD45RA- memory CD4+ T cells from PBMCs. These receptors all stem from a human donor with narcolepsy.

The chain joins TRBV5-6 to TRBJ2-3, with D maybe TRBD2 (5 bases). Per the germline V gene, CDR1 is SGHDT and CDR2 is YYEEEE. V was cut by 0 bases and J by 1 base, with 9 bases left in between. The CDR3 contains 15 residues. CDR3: CASSLGGAGTDTQYF. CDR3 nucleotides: TGTGCCAGCAGCTTGGGGGGAGCGGGCACAGATACGCAGTATTTT.

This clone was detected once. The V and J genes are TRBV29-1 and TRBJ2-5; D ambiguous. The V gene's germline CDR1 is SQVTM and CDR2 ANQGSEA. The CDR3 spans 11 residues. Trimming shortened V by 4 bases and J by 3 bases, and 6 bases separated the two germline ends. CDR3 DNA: TGCAGCGTTGGAGGAAAAGAGACCCAGTACTTC. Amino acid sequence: CSVGGKETQYF.

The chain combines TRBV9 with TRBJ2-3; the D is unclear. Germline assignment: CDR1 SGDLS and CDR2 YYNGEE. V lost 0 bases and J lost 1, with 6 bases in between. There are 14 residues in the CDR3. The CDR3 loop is CASSVVPGTDTQYF. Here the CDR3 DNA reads TGTGCCAGCAGCGTAGTCCCAGGCACAGATACGCAGTATTTT.

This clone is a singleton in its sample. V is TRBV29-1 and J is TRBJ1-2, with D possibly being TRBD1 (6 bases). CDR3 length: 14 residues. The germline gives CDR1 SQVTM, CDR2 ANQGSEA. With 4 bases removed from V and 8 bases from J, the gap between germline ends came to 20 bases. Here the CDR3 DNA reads TGCAGCGTTGTCGGACAGCCCCTAGGATGGGGCTACACCTTC. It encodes CSVVGQPLGWGYTF.

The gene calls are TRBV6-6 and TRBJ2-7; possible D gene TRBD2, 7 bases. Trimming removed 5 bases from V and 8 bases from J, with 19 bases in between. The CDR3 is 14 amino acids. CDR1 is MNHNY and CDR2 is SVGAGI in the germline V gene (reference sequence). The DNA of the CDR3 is TGTGCCAGCAGTCCCCGAGGGGGGGCAGAGAAGCAGTACTTC. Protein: CASSPRGGAEKQYF.

In nucleotides, the CDR3 is TGTGCCAGCAGTGTGGCGGGACTCACAGATACGCAGTATTTT. It encodes CASSVAGLTDTQYF. The rearrangement joins TRBV25-1 to TRBJ2-3; maybe TRBD2 (6 bases). This CDR3 comprises 14 residues. From germline, CDR1 is MGHDK and CDR2 SYGVNS. Trimming removed 4 bases at V and 2 bases at J, with 10 bases between.

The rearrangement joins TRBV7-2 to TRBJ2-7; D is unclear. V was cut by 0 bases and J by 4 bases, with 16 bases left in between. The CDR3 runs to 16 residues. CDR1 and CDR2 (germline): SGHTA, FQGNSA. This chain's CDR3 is CASSLALGPPIYEQYF. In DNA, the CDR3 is TGTGCCAGCAGCTTAGCATTAGGACCGCCGATTTACGAGCAGTACTTC. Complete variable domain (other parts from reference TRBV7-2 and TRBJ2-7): GAGVSQSPSNKVTEKGKDVELRCDPISGHTALYWYRQSLGQGLEFLIYFQGNSAPDKSGLPSDRFSAERTGGSVSTLTIQRTQQEDSAVYLCASSLALGPPIYEQYFGPGTRLTVT.

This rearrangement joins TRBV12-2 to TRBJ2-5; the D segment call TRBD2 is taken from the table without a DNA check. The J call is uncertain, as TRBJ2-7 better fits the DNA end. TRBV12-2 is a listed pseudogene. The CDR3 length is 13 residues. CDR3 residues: CASRSLGGYEQYF. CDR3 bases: TGTGCAAGTCGTTCCCTGGGAGGCTACGAGCAGTACTTC.

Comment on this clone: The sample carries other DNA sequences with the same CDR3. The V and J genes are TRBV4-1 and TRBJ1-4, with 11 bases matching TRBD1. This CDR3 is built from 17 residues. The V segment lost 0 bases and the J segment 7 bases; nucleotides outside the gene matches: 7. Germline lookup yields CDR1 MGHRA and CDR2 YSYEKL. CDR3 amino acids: CASSQDRTGTGGEKLFF. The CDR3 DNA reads TGCGCCAGCAGCCAAGATCGGACCGGGACAGGGGGTGAAAAACTGTTTTTT.

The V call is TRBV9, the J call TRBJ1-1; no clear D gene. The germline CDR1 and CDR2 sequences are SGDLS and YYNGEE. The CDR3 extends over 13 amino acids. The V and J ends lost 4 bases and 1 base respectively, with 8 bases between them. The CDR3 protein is CASSPPQNTEAFF. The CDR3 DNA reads TGTGCCAGCAGCCCCCCCCAGAACACTGAAGCTTTCTTT.

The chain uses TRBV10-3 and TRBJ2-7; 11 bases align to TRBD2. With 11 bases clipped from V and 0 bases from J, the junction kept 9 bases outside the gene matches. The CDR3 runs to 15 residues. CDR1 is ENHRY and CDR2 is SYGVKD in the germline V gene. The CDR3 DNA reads TGTGCCGTACAACGACTAGCGGGGAGCTCCTACGAGCAGTACTTC. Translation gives CAVQRLAGSSYEQYF.

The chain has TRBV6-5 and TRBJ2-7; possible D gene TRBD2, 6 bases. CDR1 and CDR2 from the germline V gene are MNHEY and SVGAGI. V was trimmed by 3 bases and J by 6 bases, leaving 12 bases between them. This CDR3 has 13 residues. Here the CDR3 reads CASSYPGSGEQYF. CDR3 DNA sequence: TGTGCCAGCAGTTATCCCGGGAGCGGCGAGCAGTACTTC.

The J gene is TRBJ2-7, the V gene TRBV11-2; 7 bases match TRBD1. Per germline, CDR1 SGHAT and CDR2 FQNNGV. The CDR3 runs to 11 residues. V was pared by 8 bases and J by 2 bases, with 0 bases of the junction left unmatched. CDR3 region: CASGQAYEQYF. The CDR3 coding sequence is TGTGCCAGCGGACAGGCCTACGAGCAGTACTTC.

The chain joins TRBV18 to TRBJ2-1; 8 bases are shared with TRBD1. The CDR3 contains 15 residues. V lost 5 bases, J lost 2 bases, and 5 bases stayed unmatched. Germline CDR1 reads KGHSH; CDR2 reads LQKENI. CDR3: CASSSRDRTYNEQFF. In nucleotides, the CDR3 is TGTGCCAGCTCATCCCGGGACAGGACCTACAATGAGCAGTTCTTC.

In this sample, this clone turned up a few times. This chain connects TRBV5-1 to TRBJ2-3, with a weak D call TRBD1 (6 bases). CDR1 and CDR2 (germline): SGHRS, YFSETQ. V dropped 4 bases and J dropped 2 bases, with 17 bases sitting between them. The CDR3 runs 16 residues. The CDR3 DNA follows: TGCGCCAGCAGCCCCCCCCGACAGGACCCCACAGATACGCAGTATTTT. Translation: CASSPPRQDPTDTQYF.

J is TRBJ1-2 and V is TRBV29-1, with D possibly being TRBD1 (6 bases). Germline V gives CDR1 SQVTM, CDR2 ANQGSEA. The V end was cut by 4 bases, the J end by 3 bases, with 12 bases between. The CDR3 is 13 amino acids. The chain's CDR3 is CSVAGGPHYGYTF. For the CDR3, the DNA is TGCAGCGTTGCCGGGGGGCCCCACTATGGCTACACCTTC.

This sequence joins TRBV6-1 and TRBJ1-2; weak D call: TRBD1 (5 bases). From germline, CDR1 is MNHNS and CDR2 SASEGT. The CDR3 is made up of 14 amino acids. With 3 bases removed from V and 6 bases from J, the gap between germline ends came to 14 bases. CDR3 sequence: CASSDWGPPNGYTF. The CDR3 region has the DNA TGTGCCAGCAGTGATTGGGGACCACCCAATGGCTACACCTTC.

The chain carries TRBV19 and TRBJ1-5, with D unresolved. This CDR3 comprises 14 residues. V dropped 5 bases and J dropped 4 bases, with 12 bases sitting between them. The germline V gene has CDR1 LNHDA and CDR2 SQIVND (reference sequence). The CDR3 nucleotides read TGTGCCAGTAGTCCCTTGGGTGGGAATCAGCCCCAGCATTTT. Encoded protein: CASSPLGGNQPQHF.

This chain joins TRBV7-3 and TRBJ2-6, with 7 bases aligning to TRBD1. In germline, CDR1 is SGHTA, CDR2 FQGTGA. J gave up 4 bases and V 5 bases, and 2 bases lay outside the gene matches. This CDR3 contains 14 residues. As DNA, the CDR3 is TGTGCCAGCAGCCCCAGGGGGGGGGCCAACGTCCTGACTTTC. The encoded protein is CASSPRGGANVLTF.

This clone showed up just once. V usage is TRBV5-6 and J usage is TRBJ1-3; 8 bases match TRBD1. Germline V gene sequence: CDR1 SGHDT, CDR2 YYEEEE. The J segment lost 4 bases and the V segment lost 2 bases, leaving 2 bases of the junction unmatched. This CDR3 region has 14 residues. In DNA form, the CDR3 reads TGTGCCAGCAGCTTCCGGGACAGGGGAAACACCATATATTTT. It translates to CASSFRDRGNTIYF.

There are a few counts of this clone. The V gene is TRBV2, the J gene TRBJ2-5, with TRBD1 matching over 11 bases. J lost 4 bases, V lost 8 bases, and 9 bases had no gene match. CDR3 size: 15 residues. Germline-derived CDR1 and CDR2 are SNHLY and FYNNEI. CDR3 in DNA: TGTGCCAGCCCTGGGGACAGGGGGAGTAGAGAGACCCAGTACTTC. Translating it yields CASPGDRGSRETQYF.